In its sample, the clone carrying this TCR beta chain was seen once. Survey-level TCR beta sequencing used the immunoSEQ assay. The table came from immunoSEQ multiplex PCR; TCRdb's copy has only in-frame clones and leaves some out. The sample has about 68,000 clones, just over 90% seen once. Germline-derived CDR1 and CDR2 are SQVTM and ANQGSEA. The CDR3 has 11 residues. The ends were cut back, 4 bases at V and 5 bases at J, with 6 bases in the middle. The source is a man aged 40-55 years with rheumatoid arthritis. The chain recombines TRBV29-1 with TRBJ2-1; D not resolved. The sample comprised PBMCs. The CDR3 DNA reads TGCAGCGTTGGGGAAGACAATGAGCAGTTCTTC. This gives the protein CSVGEDNEQFF.